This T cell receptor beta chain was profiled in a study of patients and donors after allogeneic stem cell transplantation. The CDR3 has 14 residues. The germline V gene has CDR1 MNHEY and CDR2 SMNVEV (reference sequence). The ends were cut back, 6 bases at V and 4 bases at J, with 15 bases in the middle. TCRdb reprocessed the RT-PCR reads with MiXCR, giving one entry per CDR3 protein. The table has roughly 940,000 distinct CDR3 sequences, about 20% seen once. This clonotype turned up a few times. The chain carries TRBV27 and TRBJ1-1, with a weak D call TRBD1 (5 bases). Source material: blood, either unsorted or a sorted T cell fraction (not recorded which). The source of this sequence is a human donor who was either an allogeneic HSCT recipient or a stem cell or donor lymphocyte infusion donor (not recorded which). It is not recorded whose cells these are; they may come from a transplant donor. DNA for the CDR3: TGTGCCAGCAGCCGCCGGGGGTCAGGCACTGAAGCTTTCTTT. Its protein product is CASSRRGSGTEAFF.